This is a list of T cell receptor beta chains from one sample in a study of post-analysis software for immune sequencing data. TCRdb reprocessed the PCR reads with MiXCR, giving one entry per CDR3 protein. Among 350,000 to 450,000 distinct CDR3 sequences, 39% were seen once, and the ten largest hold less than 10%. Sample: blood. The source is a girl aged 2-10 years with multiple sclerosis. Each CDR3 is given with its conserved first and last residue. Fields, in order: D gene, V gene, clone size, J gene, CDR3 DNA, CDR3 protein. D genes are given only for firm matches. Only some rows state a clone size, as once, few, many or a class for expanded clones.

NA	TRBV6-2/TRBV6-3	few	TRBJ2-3	TGTGCCAGCAGTTTGATCGGGCCCCCCACAGATACGCAGTATTTT	CASSLIGPPTDTQYF
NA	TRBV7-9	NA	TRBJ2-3	TGTGCCAGCAGCTTTCATACAGATACGCAGTATTTT	CASSFHTDTQYF
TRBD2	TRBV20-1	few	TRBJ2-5	TGCAGTGCTAGAAATCCGCGGGAGTATCGGGAGACCCAGTACTTC	CSARNPREYRETQYF
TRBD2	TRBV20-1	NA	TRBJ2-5	TGCAGTGCTAGAGTCCGAGCGGGGGCCCAAGAGACCCAGTACTTC	CSARVRAGAQETQYF
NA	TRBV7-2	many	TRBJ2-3	TGTGCCAGCAGACCCTACAGCACAGATACGCAGTATTTT	CASRPYSTDTQYF
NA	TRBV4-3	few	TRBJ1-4	TGCGCCAGCAGCCCTATGGGGCTCGCTAATGAAAAACTGTTTTTT	CASSPMGLANEKLFF
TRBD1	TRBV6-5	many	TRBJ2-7	TGTGCCAGCAGTTCGGACAGGGAAGGATACGAGCAGTACTTC	CASSSDREGYEQYF
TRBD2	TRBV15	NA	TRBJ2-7	TGTGCCACCAGCAGAGATCTGGGAACTAGCGGGCGATCCTACGAGCAGTACTTC	CATSRDLGTSGRSYEQYF
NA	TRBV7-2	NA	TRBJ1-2	TGTGCCAGCAGCTTAGGGGGCGCTGGCTACACCTTC	CASSLGGAGYTF
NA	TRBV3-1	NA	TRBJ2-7	TGTGCCAGCAGCCCACAGACCGTTACCTACGAGCAGTACTTC	CASSPQTVTYEQYF
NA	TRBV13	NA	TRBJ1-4	TGTGCCAGCAGCTTAGGGCGACAGCTTAATGAAAAACTGTTTTTT	CASSLGRQLNEKLFF
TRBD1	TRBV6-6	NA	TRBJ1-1	TGTGCCAGCAGTTCCCGACAGGGGCCCATGAACACTGAAGCTTTCTTT	CASSSRQGPMNTEAFF
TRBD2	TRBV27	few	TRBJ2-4	TGTGCCAGCAGTTTGGGTAGCGGGGGGATCATTCAGTACTTC	CASSLGSGGIIQYF
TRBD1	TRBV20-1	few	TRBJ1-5	TGCAGTGCTGGAAAACCGGGACAGGCTTACAATCAGCCCCAGCATTTT	CSAGKPGQAYNQPQHF
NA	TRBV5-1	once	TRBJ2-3	TGCGCCAGCAGCTTGGCCTTGGAAACGGGTACGCAGTATTTT	CASSLALETGTQYF
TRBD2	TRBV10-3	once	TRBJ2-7	TGTGCCATCAGGGGTGATAGCGGGACCATATTTATCGAGCAGTACTTC	CAIRGDSGTIFIEQYF
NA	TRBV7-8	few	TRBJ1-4	TGTGCCAGCAGCTCGGCAGGCCATAATGAAAAACTGTTTTTT	CASSSAGHNEKLFF
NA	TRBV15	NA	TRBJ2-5	TGTGCCACCAGCAGAGAGGCGGGGTTGAGAGAGACCCAGTACTTC	CATSREAGLRETQYF
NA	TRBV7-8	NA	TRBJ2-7	TGTGCCAGCAGCTTAGGGAAGAGCTACGAGCAGTACTTC	CASSLGKSYEQYF
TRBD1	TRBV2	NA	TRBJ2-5	TGTGCCAGCAGGAGTGACAGGGATTGGGAGACCCAGTACTTC	CASRSDRDWETQYF
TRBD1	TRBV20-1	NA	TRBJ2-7	TGCAGTGCGCCTGGACAGGGCTACGAGCAGTACTTC	CSAPGQGYEQYF
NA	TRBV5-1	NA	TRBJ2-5	TGCGCCAGCAGCTTCGACCAAGAGACCCAGTACTTC	CASSFDQETQYF
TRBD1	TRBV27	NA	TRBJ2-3	TGTGCCAGCACCGAAATCGGGACAGGGACAGATACGCAGTATTTT	CASTEIGTGTDTQYF
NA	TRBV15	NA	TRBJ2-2	TGTGCCACCAGCAGAGACTGGACCCTCAAAACCGGGGAGCTGTTTTTT	CATSRDWTLKTGELFF
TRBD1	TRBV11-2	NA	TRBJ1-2	TGTGCCAGCAGCCTCCACCCGGGACAGGGGGCGGCTGGCTACACCTTC	CASSLHPGQGAAGYTF
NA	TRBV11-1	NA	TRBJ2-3	TGTGCCAGCAGCTTGGGGACCGCGCTCACAGATACGCAGTATTTT	CASSLGTALTDTQYF
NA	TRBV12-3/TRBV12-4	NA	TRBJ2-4	TGTGCCAGCAGTTTCGGGGGCTCCCTCAAAAACATTCAGTACTTC	CASSFGGSLKNIQYF
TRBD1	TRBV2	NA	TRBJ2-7	TGTGCCAGCAGTGCCGCCGGGACAGGCCTAACCTACGAGCAGTACTTC	CASSAAGTGLTYEQYF
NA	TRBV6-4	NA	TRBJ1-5	TGTGCCAGCAGTGATGGAGTTTTACTCAATAGCAATCAGCCCCAGCATTTT	CASSDGVLLNSNQPQHF
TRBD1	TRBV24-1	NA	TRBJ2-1	TGTGCCACCAGTGCCCGGGACAGGGGGTGCAATGAGCAGTTCTTC	CATSARDRGCNEQFF
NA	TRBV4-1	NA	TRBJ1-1	TGCGCCAGCAGCCATCAGGGGCCGAACACTGAAGCTTTCTTT	CASSHQGPNTEAFF
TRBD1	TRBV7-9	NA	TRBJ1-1	TGTGCCAGCACCCGTGACTGGGACAGGATGCGTCCCATGAACACTGAAGCTTTCTTT	CASTRDWDRMRPMNTEAFF
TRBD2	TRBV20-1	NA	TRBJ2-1	TGCAGCGCGCCGGGACTAGCGGGGGAAAGCTCCTACAATGAGCAGTTCTTC	CSAPGLAGESSYNEQFF
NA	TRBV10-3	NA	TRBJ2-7	TGTGCCATCAGTGAGATCATGACAGATTCCTACGAGCAGTACTTC	CAISEIMTDSYEQYF
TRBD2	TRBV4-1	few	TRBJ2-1	TGCGCCAGCAGCCAAGGCTTCCTAGCGGGGAGCTACAATGAGCAGTTCTTC	CASSQGFLAGSYNEQFF
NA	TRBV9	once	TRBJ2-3	TGTGCCAGCAGCGTCGGGATCACTGATTTAGATACGCAGTATTTT	CASSVGITDLDTQYF
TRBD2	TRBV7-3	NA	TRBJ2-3	TGTGCCAGCAGCTTAATCGGGCGACTAGCGGGAGTAAGTGCAGATACGCAGTATTTT	CASSLIGRLAGVSADTQYF
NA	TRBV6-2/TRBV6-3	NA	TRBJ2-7	TGTGCCAGCAGTTACCGCCAGGGAGACACCTACGAGCAGTACTTC	CASSYRQGDTYEQYF
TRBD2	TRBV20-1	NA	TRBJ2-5	TGCAGTGCCCTCGGACTAGCGGGGGGGCGATCCCCCGATGAGCAGTACTTC	CSALGLAGGRSPDEQYF
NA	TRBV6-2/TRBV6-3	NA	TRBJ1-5	TGTGCCAGCAGTTACCTCCCCGACAGGATCTATCAGCCCCAGCATTTT	CASSYLPDRIYQPQHF
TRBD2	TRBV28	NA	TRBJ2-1	TGTGCCAGCAGTCAAATGACTAGCGGGAATGAGCAGTTCTTC	CASSQMTSGNEQFF
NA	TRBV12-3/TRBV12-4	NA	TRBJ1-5	TGTGCCAGCAGTCCTAAGGGGGTACAGGGCCTTACCCTCTGGCCCCAGCATTTT	CASSPKGVQGLTLWPQHF
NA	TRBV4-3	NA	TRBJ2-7	TGCGCCAGCAGCCCCCAATCCCAGGACAGAGCCTACGAGCAGTACTTC	CASSPQSQDRAYEQYF
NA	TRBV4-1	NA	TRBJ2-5	TGCGCCAGCAGCCAAGATCGGTATTTCGAAGAGACCCAGTACTTC	CASSQDRYFEETQYF
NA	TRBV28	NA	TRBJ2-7	TGTGCCAGCAGCCCTGGCCATAGAGTTGGGTCCTACGAGCAGTACTTC	CASSPGHRVGSYEQYF
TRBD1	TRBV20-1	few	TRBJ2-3	TGCAGTGCTAGAGATTACGGGGACAGGGGAGATACGCAGTATTTT	CSARDYGDRGDTQYF
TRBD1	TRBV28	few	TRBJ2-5	TGTGCCAGCAGTGTCCCGGGACAGGGGGCACTTAGGAAGACCCAGTACTTC	CASSVPGQGALRKTQYF
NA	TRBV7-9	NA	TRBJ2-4	TGTGCCAGCAGCCCGGGAAAAAACATTCAGTACTTC	CASSPGKNIQYF
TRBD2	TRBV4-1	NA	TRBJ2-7	TGCGCCAGCAGCCAACCTAGCGGGGATTTCGACGTACTCAGCTCCTACGAGCAGTACTTC	CASSQPSGDFDVLSSYEQYF
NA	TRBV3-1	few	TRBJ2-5	TGTGCCAGCAGCCAAGCTTTAGGGGGAGAGACCCAGTACTTC	CASSQALGGETQYF
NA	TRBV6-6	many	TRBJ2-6	TGTGCCAGCAGTTATGCTGTGCACTCTGGGGCCAACGTCCTGACTTTC	CASSYAVHSGANVLTF
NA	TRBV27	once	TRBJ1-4	TGTGCCAGCAGTTCGCCGGGGCGGGCAAGTTACAGTATAAATGAAAAACTGTTTTTT	CASSSPGRASYSINEKLFF
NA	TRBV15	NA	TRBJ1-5	TGTGCCGCCAGCGTCGGCAGGGGTTATAGCAATCAGCCCCAGCATTTT	CAASVGRGYSNQPQHF
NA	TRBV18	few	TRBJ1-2	TGTGCCAGCTCAGACGGGCGCGGCTACACCTTC	CASSDGRGYTF
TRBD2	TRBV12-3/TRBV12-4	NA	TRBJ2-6	TGTGCCAGCAGACGGGGGGGCGCCAACGTCCTGACTTTC	CASRRGGANVLTF